This TCR beta chain is from a study of T cells in Graves' hyperthyroidism and ophthalmopathy. TCR beta CDR3 sequences were amplified from RNA transcripts. The HTBI set primed first-round TCR CDR3 RT-PCR. TCRdb used MiXCR to reprocess the multiplex PCR reads, holding one entry per CDR3 protein. The sample has 80,000 to 100,000 distinct CDR3 sequences, roughly 40% seen once. Source material: peripheral blood or thyroid tissue (not recorded which). The sequence derives from a woman aged 25-40 years with Graves' hyperthyroidism.

The CDR3: CASRVSNGRQETQYF. The CDR3 nucleotides are TGCGCCAGCAGGGTCTCCAACGGGCGTCAAGAGACCCAGTACTTC. This chain uses TRBV5-1 with TRBJ2-5; D remains unclear. The CDR3 consists of 15 residues. The germline CDR1 and CDR2 sequences are SGHRS and YFSETQ. Trimming pared 5 bases from V and 2 bases from J, leaving 16 bases between.